This paragraph reports one TCR beta chain. TCRdb passed the RT-PCR reads through MiXCR, listing each CDR3 protein once. The sample holds about 680,000 distinct CDR3 sequences, 11% to 15% seen once. Per germline, CDR1 ENHRY and CDR2 SYGVKD. This CDR3 spans 16 amino acids. V lost 0 bases, J lost 6 bases, and 8 bases stayed unmatched. V is TRBV10-3 and J is TRBJ1-2, with 9 bases aligning to TRBD1. The TCR was taken from a female donor in good health, serving as a healthy control. Sequences were obtained from memory CD4+ T cells from blood. The CDR3 spells CAISESTGGGSHGYTF. CDR3 DNA sequence: TGTGCCATCAGTGAGTCGACAGGGGGTGGGAGTCATGGCTACACCTTC.